This entry features one TCR beta chain sequence. Its antigen is not identified. Method: immunoSEQ multiplex PCR; TCRdb's copy keeps in-frame clones and lacks some. The profile shows approximately 61,000 clones, nearly 90% of them singletons. The data were obtained in a study of PD-1 blockade in classical Hodgkin lymphoma. For the study at large: A 3 mg/kg intravenous dose of nivolumab was received by patients every 2 weeks.

Study observations and caveats: Before treatment, TCR diversity in newly diagnosed patients was reportedly lower than in healthy donors.

Trimming removed 6 bases at V and 0 bases at J, with 9 bases between. The CDR3 spans 14 residues. The germline V gene has CDR1 LNHDA and CDR2 SQIVND (reference sequence). Time point denoted: cycle 4 day 1 (C4D1), after 5 to 7 weeks of nivolumab. Each of the patients experienced relapse following autologous stem cell transplantation, and their brentuximab vedotin exposure differed. V usage is TRBV19 and J usage is TRBJ1-3, with a weak D call TRBD1 (5 bases). The input for sequencing was peripheral blood mononuclear cells (PBMCs), taken before the fourth cycle of nivolumab. The TCR comes from a human donor with classical Hodgkin lymphoma. The CDR3 here is CASRTVYSGNTIYF. The CDR3 region has the DNA TGTGCCAGTAGGACAGTATACTCTGGAAACACCATATATTTT.